Listed below are T cell receptor beta chains from one sample, sequenced in a study of blood T cell repertoires in COVID-19. The assay was immunoSEQ multiplex PCR, and TCRdb's table has in-frame clones only and misses some. The sample consists of 65,000 to 80,000 clones, approximately 89% of them appearing once. The sample was peripheral blood. Receptors originate from a man aged 50-60 years with active COVID-19. Both conserved end residues are part of each CDR3. Clone size is stated in some rows and not others, as once, few, many or a class when expanded.

size	V	J	CDR3
.	TRBV9	TRBJ2-2	CASSVAGGTGELFF
few	TRBV30	TRBJ2-5	CAWSGLAGGQLETQYF
.	TRBV15	TRBJ2-1	CATSSISQRGAHSYNEQFF
.	TRBV3-1/TRBV3-2	TRBJ2-5	CASSQGSGGQTQYF
.	TRBV6-5	TRBJ1-1	CASSYGGNTEAFF
.	TRBV18	TRBJ2-3	CASSPGAPTDTQYF
.	TRBV7-3	TRBJ1-5	CASSSGENQPQHF
.	TRBV5-1	TRBJ2-1	CASSRTSGGQLNNEQFF
once	TRBV27	TRBJ1-5	CASSPRGAGMGQPQHF
.	TRBV11-2	TRBJ1-2	CASSGQGQSIYGYTF
.	TRBV19	TRBJ2-7	CASSTDRQGSKQYF
once	TRBV4-1	TRBJ2-7	CASSQGKGRDEQYF
.	TRBV28	TRBJ1-6	CASSGTGTANSPLHF
.	TRBV6-2/TRBV6-3	TRBJ2-1	CASSTPLAGHYNEQFF
.	TRBV30	TRBJ1-1	CALRNRGGSEAFF
.	TRBV12-2	TRBJ1-3	CASRLVGSRDRDSGNTIYF